This T cell receptor (beta chain) was observed in a study of blood T cells in healthy people across ages. Regarding the study as a whole: TCR beta diversity correlated strongly with naive T cell percentage. As age increased, TCR beta diversity per million T cells fell in a roughly linear fashion.

For the second PCR, which ran for about 7 to 12 cycles, a sample-barcoded 5' primer and a J-beta primer mix were used. Each CDR3 protein is one row after TCRdb ran MiXCR on the 5' RACE reads. The sample holds around 780,000 distinct CDR3 sequences, 45% to 70% seen once. About this clonotype: Its antigen is not known.

The CDR3 is 14 amino acids. The germline V and J ends were trimmed by 2 bases and 3 bases, with 10 bases remaining between them. Germline V lookup: CDR1 ENHRY, CDR2 SYGVKD. Healthy Caucasians from Russia aged about 6 to 95 served as donors. The clonotype comes from a man aged 40-50 years in good health. The specimen sequenced was blood. The rearrangement joins TRBV10-3 to TRBJ1-2, with D possibly TRBD1 on 6 matching bases. The CDR3: CAISERGADYGYTF. The CDR3 region has the DNA TGTGCCATCAGTGAGCGGGGGGCGGACTATGGCTACACCTTC.